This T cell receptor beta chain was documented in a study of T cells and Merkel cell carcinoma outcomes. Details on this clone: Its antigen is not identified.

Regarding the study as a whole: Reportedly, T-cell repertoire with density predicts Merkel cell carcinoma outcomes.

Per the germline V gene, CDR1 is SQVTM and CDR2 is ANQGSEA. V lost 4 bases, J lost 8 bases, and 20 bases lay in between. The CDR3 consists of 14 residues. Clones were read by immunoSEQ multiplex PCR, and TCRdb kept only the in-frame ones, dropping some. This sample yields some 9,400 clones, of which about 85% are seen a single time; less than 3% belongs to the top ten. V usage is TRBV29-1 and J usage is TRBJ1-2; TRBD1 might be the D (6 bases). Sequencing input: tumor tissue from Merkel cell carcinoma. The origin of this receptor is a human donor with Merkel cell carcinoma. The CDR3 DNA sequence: TGCAGCGTTGCCCTTCTGGGGGGCGCGCGGGGCTACACCTTC. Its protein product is CSVALLGGARGYTF. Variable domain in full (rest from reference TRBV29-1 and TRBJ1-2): SAVISQKPSRDICQRGTSLTIQCQVDSQVTMMFWYRQQPGQSLTLIATANQGSEATYESGFVIDKFPISRPNLTFSTLTVSNMSPEDSSIYLCSVALLGGARGYTFGSGTRLTVV.